This is a list of T cell receptor beta chains from one sample in a study of blood T cell repertoires in COVID-19. Repertoires were generated with immunoSEQ multiplex PCR, while TCRdb's copy carries only in-frame clones and drops some. The repertoire holds hundreds of thousands of clones, with roughly 87% as singletons. The sequenced sample was PBMCs or T cells enriched from blood (not recorded which). These receptors were obtained from a woman between 18 and 29 years old who had recovered from COVID-19. Each CDR3 is given with its conserved first and last residue. The order of the fields is clone size, D gene, J gene, V gene, CDR3 DNA, CDR3 protein. A D gene is named only where the DNA matches it firmly. Clone size appears in some rows only: once, few, many, or a class for an expanded clone.

-	-	TRBJ1-1	TRBV3-1/TRBV3-2	TGTGCCAGCAGCCAATGTAGTAAGCCTTCCGCTGAAGCTTTCTTT	CASSQCSKPSAEAFF
-	TRBD1	TRBJ1-2	TRBV14	TGTGCCAGCAGCCAAGTAAACAGGGGTTTGTCGGGCTACACCTTC	CASSQVNRGLSGYTF
-	-	TRBJ2-7	TRBV7-2	TGTGCCAGCAGCTTAGAGGCTAGCGCCGTAATTAGCTCCTACGAGCAGTACTTC	CASSLEASAVISSYEQYF
once	TRBD2	TRBJ2-1	TRBV30	TGTGCCTGGATCCCCCGGGGATTTAGCGGGGGGCAGTTCTTC	CAWIPRGFSGGQFF
-	TRBD1	TRBJ1-2	TRBV5-1	TGCGCCAGCAGCTTGGCGGACAGGGGGCTCGGCTACACCTTC	CASSLADRGLGYTF
-	-	TRBJ1-2	TRBV7-9	TGTGCCAGCAGCCGGGCGGGGGGCCCGTATGGCTACACCTTC	CASSRAGGPYGYTF
once	-	TRBJ1-1	TRBV14	TGTGCCAGCAGCCAAGATTTCCGACAGGAACTGAACACTGAAGCTTTCTTT	CASSQDFRQELNTEAFF
-	-	TRBJ2-7	TRBV27	TGTGCCAGATCTAGCGTCTCCTACGAGCAGTACTTC	CARSSVSYEQYF
once	-	TRBJ2-2	TRBV28	TGTGCCAGCAAACAGAACACCGGGGAGCTGTTTTTT	CASKQNTGELFF
-	-	TRBJ1-2	TRBV7-9	TGTGCCAGCAGCCAAGGCGGGGGCTTCGACTATGGCTACACCTTC	CASSQGGGFDYGYTF
-	TRBD1	TRBJ1-1	TRBV19	TGTGCCAGTAGGCGGGACAGGGATTTCACTGAAGCTTTCTTT	CASRRDRDFTEAFF
once	TRBD1	TRBJ1-1	TRBV6-2/TRBV6-3	TGTGCCAGCAGCCACGACAGGGCGGTGGCAGTGAACACTGAAGCTTTCTTT	CASSHDRAVAVNTEAFF
-	-	TRBJ2-1	TRBV5-4	TGTGCCAGCAGCTTGGCCGGGGTCCCCTCCTACAATGAGCAGTTCTTC	CASSLAGVPSYNEQFF
-	-	TRBJ1-5	TRBV6-2/TRBV6-3	TGTGCCAGCAGTCTCGGGGGGTTCGATCAGCCCCAGCATTTT	CASSLGGFDQPQHF
-	-	TRBJ2-7	TRBV12-3/TRBV12-4	TGTGCCAGCAGTCTTGGGCGCGAGCAGTACTTC	CASSLGREQYF
many	-	TRBJ1-1	TRBV6-2/TRBV6-3	TGTGCCAGCAGTTACTCCCGGGTGGGTGAAGCTTTCTTT	CASSYSRVGEAFF
-	-	TRBJ1-3	TRBV2	TGTGCCAGCAGTTCAGGTTTTTTGGGCGGAAACACCATATATTTT	CASSSGFLGGNTIYF
-	-	TRBJ1-2	TRBV21-1	TGTGCCAGCAGCAAAGTAACCAGGGGGAGGTATGGCTACACCTTC	CASSKVTRGRYGYTF
-	TRBD2	TRBJ2-5	TRBV7-8	TGTGCCAGCAGTCAAGGACTAGCGGGGTTGGGAGTAGAGACCCAGTACTTC	CASSQGLAGLGVETQYF